This TCR beta chain was retrieved from a study of CD8 T cells in ankylosing spondylitis. This CDR3 is built from 16 residues. CDR1 and CDR2 from the germline V gene are SGHTA and FQGTGA. With V trimmed by 1 base and J by 4 bases, 9 bases remained unmatched. As to this clonotype: Its matching antigen is unknown.

With molecular barcodes, quantitative 5'-RACE was used to make the TCR beta libraries. MiXCR, run by TCRdb on the 5' RACE reads, gives a single entry per CDR3 protein. The table lists 45,000 to 65,000 distinct CDR3 sequences, around 7.4% of them singletons, with around 8.7% in the top ten. Study results and caveats: CD8+ cells made up the disease-linked clones, which were relatively rare in peripheral blood. There was a TCR beta motif, made of several highly homologous variants, that appeared characteristic of ankylosing spondylitis blood.

The rearrangement joins TRBV7-3 to TRBJ2-5, with 7 positions matching TRBD2. This clonotype was sampled from a female donor with ankylosing spondylitis or in good health (not recorded which). The specimen was blood, either unsorted or a sorted T cell fraction (not recorded which). CDR3 nucleotide sequence: TGTGCCAGCAGCTTAAACCCTTTAGCGGGTGGAGAGACCCAGTACTTC. Its protein product is CASSLNPLAGGETQYF.